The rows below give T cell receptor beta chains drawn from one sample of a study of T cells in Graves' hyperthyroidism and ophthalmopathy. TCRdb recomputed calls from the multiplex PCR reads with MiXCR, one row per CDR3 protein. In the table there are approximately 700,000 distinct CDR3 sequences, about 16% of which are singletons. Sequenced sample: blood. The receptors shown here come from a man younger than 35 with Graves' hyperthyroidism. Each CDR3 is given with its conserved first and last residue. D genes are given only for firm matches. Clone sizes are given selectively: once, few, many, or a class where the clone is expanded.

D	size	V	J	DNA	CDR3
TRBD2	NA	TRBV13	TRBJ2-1	TGTGCCAGCAGCTTAGAGGTGGTGGGGGGGGAGCAGTTCTTC	CASSLEVVGGEQFF
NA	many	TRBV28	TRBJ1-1	TGTGCCAGCAGTCCAACCACCTCGAGGAACACTGAAGCTTTCTTT	CASSPTTSRNTEAFF
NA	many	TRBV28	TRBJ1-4	TGTGCCAGCAGCCAAACAGGGCTGGGGCTCGAAAAACTGTTTTTT	CASSQTGLGLEKLFF
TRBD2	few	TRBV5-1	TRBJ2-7	TGCGCCAGCAGTTTAATAGCGGGAGTTAACTACGAGCAGTACTTC	CASSLIAGVNYEQYF
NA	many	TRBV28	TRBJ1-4	TGTGCCAGCAGTCCAGGGGATAATGAAAAACTGTTTTTT	CASSPGDNEKLFF
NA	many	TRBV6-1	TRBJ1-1	TGTGCCAGCAGTGGACCCTTCGGGGCTTTCTTT	CASSGPFGAFF
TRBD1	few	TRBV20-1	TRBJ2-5	TGCAGTGCTTGGCGGGGGGACAGGGGAGAGACCCAGTACTTC	CSAWRGDRGETQYF
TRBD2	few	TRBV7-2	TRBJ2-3	TGTGCCAGCAGCAGGCCCCTACTAGCGGGGATTACCACAGATACGCAGTATTTT	CASSRPLLAGITTDTQYF
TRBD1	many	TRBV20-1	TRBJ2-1	TGCAGTGCTAGAGATCTGGGGACAGGGAACAATGAGCAGTTCTTC	CSARDLGTGNNEQFF
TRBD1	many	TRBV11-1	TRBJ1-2	TGTGCCAGCAGCTTAGAGGGGACAGCTGGCTACACCTTC	CASSLEGTAGYTF
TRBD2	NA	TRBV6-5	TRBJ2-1	TGTGCCAGCAGTTACGGAGCGGGAGGAGGCTATGAGCAGTTCTTC	CASSYGAGGGYEQFF
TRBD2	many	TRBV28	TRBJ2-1	TGTGCCAGCACCCAGGGAACTAGCGTTCCCTACAATGAGCAGTTCTTC	CASTQGTSVPYNEQFF
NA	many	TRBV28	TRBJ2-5	TGTGCCAGCAGTTTGAGCGGAGGGGGGACCCAGTACTTC	CASSLSGGGTQYF
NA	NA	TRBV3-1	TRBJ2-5	TGTGCCAGCAGCCTCACAGAACCCAAAGAGACCCAGTACTTC	CASSLTEPKETQYF
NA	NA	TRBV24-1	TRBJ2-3	TGTGCCACCAGTGAGGGGACCTCTAGCACAGATACGCAGTATTTT	CATSEGTSSTDTQYF
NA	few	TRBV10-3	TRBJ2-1	TGTGCCATCAGTGACCCCGACAGATACAATGAGCAGTTCTTC	CAISDPDRYNEQFF
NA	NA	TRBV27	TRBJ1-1	TGTGCCAGCAGTTTGAGGCCGGCCCCAGAGACTGAAGCTTTCTTT	CASSLRPAPETEAFF
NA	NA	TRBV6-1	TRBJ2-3	TGTGCCAGCAGCACGGGTAGCTCTCATACGCAGTATTTT	CASSTGSSHTQYF
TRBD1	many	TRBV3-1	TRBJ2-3	TGTGCCAGCAGCCCACGGGACAGGCCGTCCACAGATACGCAGTATTTT	CASSPRDRPSTDTQYF
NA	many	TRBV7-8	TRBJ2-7	TGTGCCAGCAGCTCCCATGGCAACGAGCAGTACTTC	CASSSHGNEQYF
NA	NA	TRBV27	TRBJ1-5	TGTGCCAGCAGGCAGGGTCTCGGCAATCAGCCCCAGCATTTT	CASRQGLGNQPQHF
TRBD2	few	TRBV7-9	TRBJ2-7	TGTGCCAGCATCCCTAAGGCGGCTAGCGGGAGGGCCATCTACGAGCAGTACTTC	CASIPKAASGRAIYEQYF
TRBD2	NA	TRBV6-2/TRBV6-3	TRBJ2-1	TGTGCCAGCAGTTACTCCCGGACTAGCGGGAGGGTAAATGAGCAGTTCTTC	CASSYSRTSGRVNEQFF
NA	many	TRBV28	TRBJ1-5	TGTGCCAGCAGTTTCGGGTGGGGCAATCAGCCCCAGCATTTT	CASSFGWGNQPQHF
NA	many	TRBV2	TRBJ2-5	TGTGCCAGCCGGGGGACAGAGCAAGAGACCCAGTACTTC	CASRGTEQETQYF
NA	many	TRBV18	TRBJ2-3	TGTGCCAGCTCGCCCTTCTCTAGCACAGATACGCAGTATTTT	CASSPFSSTDTQYF
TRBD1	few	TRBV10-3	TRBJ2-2	TGTGCCATCAGTGAACGGGACAGGGGGCCCACCGGGGAGCTGTTTTTT	CAISERDRGPTGELFF
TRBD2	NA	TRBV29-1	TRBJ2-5	TGCAGCGTTGAAGCCAGCGGGAGGGTGGAGACCCAGTACTTC	CSVEASGRVETQYF
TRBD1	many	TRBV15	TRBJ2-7	TGTGCCACCAGCAGTTCTGCGACAGGGGGGTACGAGCAGTACTTC	CATSSSATGGYEQYF
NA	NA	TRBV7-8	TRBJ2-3	TGTGCCAGCAGCTTTAGGACCGCTTACACAGATACGCAGTATTTT	CASSFRTAYTDTQYF
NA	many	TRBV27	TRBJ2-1	TGTGCCAGCAGTTTACCCGGGGCCGTCTCCTACAATGAGCAGTTCTTC	CASSLPGAVSYNEQFF
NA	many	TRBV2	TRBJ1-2	TGTGCCAGCAGTGAAGCGGGAGGGCGGGACATCGGCTATGGCTACACCTTC	CASSEAGGRDIGYGYTF
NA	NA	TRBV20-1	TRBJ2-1	TGCAGTGCCGCAAAAGGGTCGGCCTACAATGAGCAGTTCTTC	CSAAKGSAYNEQFF
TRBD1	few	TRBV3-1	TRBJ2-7	TGTGCCAGCAGCGCCCCGGGACAGGGTGACTACGAGCAGTACTTC	CASSAPGQGDYEQYF
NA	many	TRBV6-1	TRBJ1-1	TGTGCCAGCAGTTGGGGGGGGGGCCGGGGGACTGAAGCTTTCTTT	CASSWGGGRGTEAFF
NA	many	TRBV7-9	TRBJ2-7	TGTGCCAGCAGCGAGGGCAGGGGACTGGAAGAGCAGTACTTC	CASSEGRGLEEQYF
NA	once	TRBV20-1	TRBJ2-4	TGCAGTGCTAACGTCAGGATTCTAGCCAAAAACATTCAGTACTTC	CSANVRILAKNIQYF
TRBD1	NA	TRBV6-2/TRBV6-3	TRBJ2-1	TGTGCCAGCAGACACATAGACTGGGACAGCTCCTACAATGAGCAGTTCTTC	CASRHIDWDSSYNEQFF
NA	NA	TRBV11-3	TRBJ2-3	TGTGCCAGCAGTGGCAGCCCTAGCACAGATACGCAGTATTTT	CASSGSPSTDTQYF
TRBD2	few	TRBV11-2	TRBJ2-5	TGTGCCAGCAGCTTAGGGTTCCCCCGACTAGCGGGAGGAGAGACCCAGTACTTC	CASSLGFPRLAGGETQYF
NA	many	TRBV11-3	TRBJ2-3	TGTGCCAGCAGCTTCCGGGCCGGGTCAGATACGCAGTATTTT	CASSFRAGSDTQYF
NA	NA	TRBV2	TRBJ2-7	TGTGCCAGCAGTGAAGAGGGGACCGTTCACGCCTACGAGCAGTACTTC	CASSEEGTVHAYEQYF
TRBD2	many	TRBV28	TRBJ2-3	TGTGCCAGCAGTGCTCTTATTAGCGGGAGGGCCGTTTTGGCAGATACGCAGTATTTT	CASSALISGRAVLADTQYF
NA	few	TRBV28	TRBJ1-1	TGTGCCAGCGGCCCAATCGGTAAGGGCACTGAAGCTTTCTTT	CASGPIGKGTEAFF
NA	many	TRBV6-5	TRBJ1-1	TGTGCCAGCAGTTACTTACAAGGGAGCGTGCGGAACACTGAAGCTTTCTTT	CASSYLQGSVRNTEAFF
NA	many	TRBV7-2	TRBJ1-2	TGTGCCAGCAGCCTTGACGTCGCAAACTATGGCTACACCTTC	CASSLDVANYGYTF
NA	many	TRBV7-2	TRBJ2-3	TGTGCCAGCAGCTGGGGTCCCACAGATACGCAGTATTTT	CASSWGPTDTQYF
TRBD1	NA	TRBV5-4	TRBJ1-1	TGTGCCAGCAGCCGGGACAGTCAAGTTTGGAACACTGAAGCTTTCTTT	CASSRDSQVWNTEAFF
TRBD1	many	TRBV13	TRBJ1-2	TGTGCCAGCAGCCCGCCCGGGACAGACGATGGCTACACCTTC	CASSPPGTDDGYTF
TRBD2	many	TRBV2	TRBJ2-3	TGTGCCAGCAGAGATAGCGGGAACACAGATACGCAGTATTTT	CASRDSGNTDTQYF
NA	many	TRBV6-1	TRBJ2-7	TGTGCCAGCAGTGGTTCAGGGGACTTGGGCGAGCAGTACTTC	CASSGSGDLGEQYF
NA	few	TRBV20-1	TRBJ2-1	TGCAGTGCTATCCTGCGGAATGAGCAGTTCTTC	CSAILRNEQFF